Included here is one T cell receptor (beta chain) sequence, with context. This entry is derived from a study of Graves' ophthalmopathy and Graves' hyperthyroidism. Amplification from RNA transcripts yielded the TCR beta CDR3 regions. An initial RT-PCR round employing HTBI primers preceded a second-round multiplex PCR. TCRdb reanalysed the multiplex PCR reads using MiXCR and keeps one entry per CDR3 protein. The sample lists 650,000 to 900,000 distinct CDR3 sequences, approximately 40% occurring once. CDR1 is SGHAT and CDR2 is FQDESV in the germline V gene (reference sequence). The CDR3 is 14 residues long. Trimming pared 8 bases from V and 5 bases from J, leaving 18 bases between.

This sequence joins TRBV11-1 and TRBJ1-2; a possible D gene is TRBD1 (6 bases). The TCR sequence derives from an adult man with Graves' ophthalmopathy. The source material was peripheral blood. The CDR3 sequence: CASHYETGTYGYTF. CDR3 in DNA: TGTGCCAGCCATTACGAGACAGGAACATATGGCTACACCTTC. The full variable domain, its missing parts supplied by reference TRBV11-1 and TRBJ1-2, is EAEVAQSPRYKITEKSQAVAFWCDPISGHATLYWYRQILGQGPELLVQFQDESVVDDSQLPKDRFSAERLKGVDSTLKIQPAELGDSAMYLCASHYETGTYGYTFGSGTRLTVV.